This entry lists 15 T cell receptor beta chains sequenced from one sample in a study of blood T cell repertoires in COVID-19. The assay was immunoSEQ multiplex PCR, and TCRdb's table has in-frame clones only and misses some. This table holds 150,000 to 200,000 clones, around 86% found once. The sequenced sample was peripheral blood. The source is a woman aged 25 to 39 with active or convalescent COVID-19.

V and J are TRBV5-1 and TRBJ1-1; D ambiguous. Germline loops: CDR1 SGHRS, CDR2 YFSETQ. This CDR3 spans 13 amino acids. V lost 3 bases, J lost 1 base, and 7 bases lay in between. As DNA, the CDR3 is TGCGCCAGCAGCTACGGAGCGAACACTGAAGCTTTCTTT. It codes for CASSYGANTEAFF.

The rearrangement uses TRBV19 and TRBJ1-4; no definite D call. Per the germline V gene, CDR1 is LNHDA and CDR2 is SQIVND (reference sequence). V lost 5 bases and J 3 bases, leaving 13 bases between the germline ends. The CDR3 runs 15 residues. As DNA, the CDR3 is TGTGCCAGTAGTCTGGGAGGACCGTCTAATGAAAAACTGTTTTTT. Translation gives CASSLGGPSNEKLFF. Supplemented by reference TRBV19 and TRBJ1-4, the full variable domain reads DGGITQSPKYLFRKEGQNVTLSCEQNLNHDAMYWYRQDPGQGLRLIYYSQIVNDFQKGDIAEGYSVSREKKESFPLTVTSAQKNPTAFYLCASSLGGPSNEKLFFGSGTQLSVL.

This clone was detected only a few times. The rearrangement uses TRBV6-5 and TRBJ1-3; no firm D call. The CDR3 contains 15 residues. Germline assignment: CDR1 MNHEY and CDR2 SVGAGI. With 6 bases removed from V and 4 bases from J, the gap between germline ends came to 16 bases. CDR3 in DNA: TGTGCCAGCAGCTATTCGTTTAGTCCGGGAAACACCATATATTTT. Its protein product is CASSYSFSPGNTIYF.

This chain uses TRBV19 with TRBJ1-2, with TRBD1 matching 8 bases. Losses at the gene ends were 1 base for V and 3 bases for J; bases not matched to a gene: 4. The germline V gene has CDR1 LNHDA and CDR2 SQIVND (reference sequence). CDR3 size: 15 residues. The CDR3 loop reads CASSIGQGQDYGYTF. CDR3 nucleotide sequence: TGTGCCAGTAGTATAGGCCAGGGACAGGACTATGGCTACACCTTC.

The V and J genes are TRBV18 and TRBJ1-5, with TRBD1 matching 7 bases. The CDR3 is made up of 15 amino acids. The germline CDR1 and CDR2 sequences are KGHSH and LQKENI. J was trimmed by 4 bases and V by 2 bases; bases with no gene match: 5. The CDR3 nucleotides read TGTGCCAGCTCACCAGGAACAGGGGCGAATCAGCCCCAGCATTTT. Translation: CASSPGTGANQPQHF.

The chain is built from TRBV28 and TRBJ2-7, with 9 bases fitting TRBD2. Losses at the gene ends were 0 bases for V and 2 bases for J; bases not matched to a gene: 5. The length of the CDR3 is 16 residues. CDR1 MDHEN and CDR2 SYDVKM come from the germline V gene. The CDR3 is CASSLWVGLATYEQYF. CDR3 nucleotide sequence: TGTGCCAGCAGTTTATGGGTTGGACTAGCGACCTACGAGCAGTACTTC.

The rearrangement joins TRBV11-2 to TRBJ1-2, with a weak D call TRBD1 (6 bases). CDR3 length equals 14 residues. The germline gives CDR1 SGHAT, CDR2 FQNNGV. Trimming removed 3 bases from V and 0 bases from J, with 8 bases in between. As DNA, the CDR3 is TGTGCCAGCAGCTTTGGACAGACTAACTATGGCTACACCTTC. It is translated as CASSFGQTNYGYTF.

V gene TRBV25-1 combines with J gene TRBJ1-1, with 7 positions matching TRBD1. Germline CDR1 MGHDK, CDR2 SYGVNS. The CDR3 runs to 14 residues. V was pared by 6 bases and J by 5 bases, with 9 bases of the junction left unmatched. CDR3: CASRMRQGGTEAFF. DNA for the CDR3: TGTGCCAGCAGAATGAGACAGGGAGGAACTGAAGCTTTCTTT.

The gene calls are TRBV3-1 (or the pseudogene TRBV3-2) and TRBJ1-5; no reliable D call. The CDR3 length is 12 residues. The V end was cut by 6 bases, the J end by 7 bases, with 10 bases between. Germline V gives CDR1 LGHDT, CDR2 YNNKEL (reference sequence). The CDR3 sequence is CASSKGDQPQHF. CDR3 DNA sequence: TGTGCCAGCAGTAAGGGAGACCAGCCCCAGCATTTT.

V gene TRBV7-9 combines with J gene TRBJ1-5, with unresolved D. With 1 base removed from V and 1 base from J, the gap between germline ends came to 8 bases. Germline CDR1 reads SEHNR; CDR2 reads FQNEAQ (reference sequence). The CDR3 runs to 15 residues. The CDR3, as DNA: TGTGCCAGCAGCTTAGGAGACGGGAGCAATCAGCCCCAGCATTTT. Amino acids: CASSLGDGSNQPQHF. Full variable domain (rest looked up from reference TRBV7-9 and TRBJ1-5): DTGVSQNPRHKITKRGQNVTFRCDPISEHNRLYWYRQTLGQGPEFLTYFQNEAQLEKSRLLSDRFSAERPKGSFSTLEIQRTEQGDSAMYLCASSLGDGSNQPQHFGDGTRLSIL.

V gene TRBV6-4 combines with J gene TRBJ2-1; a weak D match, TRBD2 (5 bases). V dropped 2 bases and J dropped 5 bases, with 13 bases sitting between them. The CDR3 loop spans 15 amino acids. Germline assignment: CDR1 MRHNA and CDR2 SNTAGT. The CDR3 DNA follows: TGTGCCAGCAGTGACCGTCTAGCAGACCACAATGAGCAGTTCTTC. Amino acid sequence: CASSDRLADHNEQFF.

The chain couples TRBV4-1 to TRBJ1-5; 9 bases align to TRBD1. Germline CDR1 MGHRA, CDR2 YSYEKL. The CDR3 spans 15 residues. Germline trimming cut 4 bases from V and 5 bases from J; bases unmatched to any gene: 6. The chain's CDR3 is CASSPTGGGDQPQHF. As DNA, the CDR3 is TGCGCCAGCAGCCCGACAGGGGGGGGAGATCAGCCCCAGCATTTT.

The chain combines TRBV5-1 with TRBJ1-1; 7 nucleotides match TRBD1. V lost 4 bases to trimming and J lost 7 bases; unmatched junction nucleotides: 13. The germline V gene encodes CDR1 SGHRS and CDR2 YFSETQ. This CDR3 region has 15 residues. CDR3 sequence reads: CASSEGSGQSSEAFF. The CDR3 bases are TGCGCCAGCAGCGAGGGCTCGGGACAGTCAAGTGAAGCTTTCTTT.

The J gene is TRBJ1-1, the V gene TRBV7-8; D remains ambiguous. Trimming took off 1 base at V and 0 bases at J, with 6 bases between the two ends. Germline V gene lookup returns CDR1 SGHVS and CDR2 FQNEAQ. There are 14 residues in the CDR3. In DNA, the CDR3 is TGTGCCAGCAGCTTAGTTATTCTGAACACTGAAGCTTTCTTT. This codes for CASSLVILNTEAFF.

The V gene is TRBV9, the J gene TRBJ2-5, with D unresolved. CDR3 size: 14 residues. V was cut by 7 bases and J by 5 bases, with 18 bases left in between. Germline loops: CDR1 SGDLS, CDR2 YYNGEE. This CDR3 reads CASGGGSPRETQYF. CDR3 coding DNA: TGTGCCAGCGGCGGTGGCTCGCCGCGGGAGACCCAGTACTTC.